The 31 T cell receptor beta chains given below trace back to one sample, sequenced in a study of blood T cell repertoires in COVID-19. TCRdb keeps only in-frame clones here, not all; method: immunoSEQ multiplex PCR. The sample has approximately 400,000 clones, 80% to 90% seen once; the top ten hold roughly 1.2%. What was sequenced was peripheral blood. Every receptor here comes from a man in his forties with acute or convalescent COVID-19.

V and J are TRBV30 and TRBJ1-1; D gene unclear. The CDR3 consists of 13 residues. V was pared by 0 bases and J by 4 bases, with 9 bases between. Germline V gene data show CDR1 as GTSNPN and CDR2 as SVGIG (reference sequence). CDR3: CAWSVDYRTEAFF. In nucleotides, the CDR3 is TGTGCCTGGAGTGTAGACTATCGCACTGAAGCTTTCTTT.

V is TRBV7-2 and J is TRBJ1-2, with a tentative D call TRBD1 (5 bases). CDR1 SGHTA and CDR2 FQGNSA come from the germline V gene. V lost 3 bases to trimming and J lost 3 bases, with 20 bases between them. The CDR3 extends over 17 amino acids. CDR3 region: CASSFTTEIRQYYGYTF. In DNA form, the CDR3 reads TGTGCCAGCAGCTTCACTACTGAGATAAGACAGTACTATGGCTACACCTTC.

V and J are TRBV6-5 and TRBJ2-7; 7 bases line up with TRBD1. The CDR3 totals 14 residues. From germline, CDR1 is MNHEY and CDR2 SVGAGI. J lost 5 bases, V lost 6 bases, and 10 bases had no gene match. The chain's CDR3 is CASSQIGTVHEQYF. The CDR3 DNA reads TGTGCCAGCAGCCAAATCGGGACAGTCCACGAGCAGTACTTC.

The V and J genes are TRBV18 and TRBJ2-7; TRBD2 matches 9 bases. The V segment lost 2 bases and the J segment 3 bases; nucleotides outside the gene matches: 5. The CDR3 is 15 residues long. In germline, CDR1 is KGHSH, CDR2 LQKENI. In nucleotides, the CDR3 is TGTGCCAGCTCACCAGCTAGCGGGATGTTCTACGAGCAGTACTTC. The encoded protein is CASSPASGMFYEQYF.

This clone was recorded only once. The genes are TRBV19 and TRBJ1-1; the match to TRBD1 covers 7 bases. Germline CDR1 is LNHDA and CDR2 is SQIVND (reference sequence). The V segment lost 0 bases and the J segment 0 bases; nucleotides outside the gene matches: 10. This CDR3 is built from 18 residues. The CDR3 DNA reads as TGTGCCAGTAGTATAGACGGCAGGGGGTCAGGAATGAACACTGAAGCTTTCTTT. Translation gives CASSIDGRGSGMNTEAFF.

The chain is built from TRBV3-1 (or the pseudogene TRBV3-2) and TRBJ1-2; D possibly corresponds to TRBD1 (6 bases). The germline V and J ends were trimmed by 6 bases and 6 bases, with 14 bases remaining between them. This CDR3 contains 13 residues. CDR1 and CDR2 from the germline V gene are LGHDT and YNNKEL (reference sequence). CDR3 in amino acids: CASSRDRSHGYTF. The CDR3 DNA follows: TGTGCCAGCAGTCGAGACAGGAGCCATGGCTACACCTTC.

This chain uses TRBV5-6 with TRBJ1-3, with D possibly being TRBD1 (5 bases). The CDR3 has 15 amino acids. V gave up 0 bases and J gave up 8 bases, with 15 bases separating them. CDR1 and CDR2 (germline): SGHDT, YYEEEE. The CDR3: CASSLVGLTSDTIYF. The CDR3 DNA follows: TGTGCCAGCAGCTTGGTGGGGCTAACCTCGGACACCATATATTTT.

The V and J genes are TRBV2 and TRBJ2-2; 11 positions match TRBD1. The CDR3 totals 14 residues. Trimming took 6 bases from V and 4 from J; bases not matched to a gene: 1. The germline V gene has CDR1 SNHLY and CDR2 FYNNEI. The CDR3 spells CASRDRGLTGELFF. The DNA for the CDR3 is TGTGCCAGCAGGGACAGGGGGCTCACCGGGGAGCTGTTTTTT.

The DNA of the CDR3 is TGTGCCAGCAGCCGACTTCCCGGAGATACGCAGTATTTT. Translation gives CASSRLPGDTQYF. The chain uses TRBV4-2 and TRBJ2-3; D call uncertain. This CDR3 contains 13 residues. Trimming shortened V by 4 bases and J by 5 bases, and 10 bases separated the two germline ends. Germline values: CDR1 LGHNA, CDR2 YNFKEQ.

The chain has TRBV7-2 and TRBJ2-5; no firm D call. V was pared by 5 bases and J by 4 bases, with 20 bases between. The germline V gene has CDR1 SGHTA and CDR2 FQGNSA. The CDR3 runs 16 residues. The CDR3 sequence: CASSQALRSPPETQYF. The CDR3 DNA reads TGTGCCAGCAGCCAAGCCCTTCGAAGCCCCCCAGAGACCCAGTACTTC. Filled out from reference TRBV7-2 and TRBJ2-5, the complete variable domain reads GAGVSQSPSNKVTEKGKDVELRCDPISGHTALYWYRQSLGQGLEFLIYFQGNSAPDKSGLPSDRFSAERTGGSVSTLTIQRTQQEDSAVYLCASSQALRSPPETQYFGPGTRLLVL.

The rearrangement links TRBV28 to TRBJ1-5; 10 bases line up with TRBD1. The ends lost 6 bases at V and 0 bases at J; junction bases unmatched: 5. CDR3 length equals 16 residues. The germline V gene has CDR1 MDHEN and CDR2 SYDVKM. As DNA, the CDR3 is TGTGCCAGCAGAGTGGGACAGGGGTATAGCAATCAGCCCCAGCATTTT. Protein product: CASRVGQGYSNQPQHF. The whole variable domain, filled in from reference TRBV28 and TRBJ1-5, reads DVKVTQSSRYLVKRTGEKVFLECVQDMDHENMFWYRQDPGLGLRLIYFSYDVKMKEKGDIPEGYSVSREKKERFSLILESASTNQTSMYLCASRVGQGYSNQPQHFGDGTRLSIL.

The rearrangement links TRBV19 to TRBJ1-4; D might be TRBD1 (6 bases). This CDR3 comprises 17 residues. V was clipped by 6 bases and J by 8 bases, with 25 bases between them. Germline V gene lookup returns CDR1 LNHDA and CDR2 SQIVND (reference sequence). The CDR3 spells CASSDTGIGGVGEKLFF. Here the CDR3 DNA reads TGTGCCAGTAGCGATACAGGGATCGGCGGAGTCGGGGAAAAACTGTTTTTT.

V and J are TRBV7-3 and TRBJ1-2; 9 bases match TRBD1. The CDR3 covers 14 residues. V was clipped by 5 bases and J by 4 bases; unmatched bases: 5. The germline V gene has CDR1 SGHTA and CDR2 FQGTGA. This CDR3 reads CASSATGGGYGYTF. CDR3 bases: TGTGCCAGCAGCGCTACAGGGGGCGGCTATGGCTACACCTTC.

This clone has just one count. The rearrangement uses TRBV24-1 and TRBJ2-1, with 9 bases identical to TRBD1. V lost 4 bases and J lost 7; bases outside the gene matches: 10. Germline loops: CDR1 KGHDR, CDR2 SFDVKD. CDR3 length: 16 residues. The CDR3 DNA reads as TGTGCCACCAGTGACCCGGGACAGGGTGGTTTGAATGAGCAGTTCTTC. Translated: CATSDPGQGGLNEQFF.

V is TRBV19 and J is TRBJ2-2; 9 nucleotides agree with TRBD1. Germline V gene lookup returns CDR1 LNHDA and CDR2 SQIVND (reference sequence). Germline trimming cut 6 bases from V and 1 base from J; bases unmatched to any gene: 6. This CDR3 region has 16 residues. DNA for the CDR3: TGTGCCAGTAGAGCACTGGGACAGGGGAACACCGGGGAGCTGTTTTTT. Its translation is CASRALGQGNTGELFF.

This clone was counted once. The gene calls are TRBV27 and TRBJ1-5, with a tentative D call TRBD1 (5 bases). V lost 11 bases and J lost 7, with 15 bases in between. The V gene's germline CDR1 is MNHEY and CDR2 SMNVEV (reference sequence). The CDR3 has 12 amino acids. The CDR3 reads CAVPHRPQPQHF. The CDR3 DNA is TGTGCCGTACCTCACAGGCCCCAGCCCCAGCATTTT.

This clone was counted a single time. CDR3 nucleotide sequence: TGTGCCAGCAGTTTCGGGGACAGGGATTTTGGGGGCACAGATACGCAGTATTTT. Translating gives CASSFGDRDFGGTDTQYF. J is TRBJ2-3 and V is TRBV28; 9 bases fit TRBD1. Losses at the gene ends were 3 bases for V and 1 base for J; bases not matched to a gene: 11. CDR1 is MDHEN, CDR2 SYDVKM, per germline. This CDR3 is 18 amino acids long.

This chain joins TRBV6-2 or TRBV6-3 and TRBJ2-3; D is possibly TRBD2 (6 bases). Trimming cost V 3 bases and J 5 bases, with 12 bases left between them. Germline V lookup: CDR1 MNHEY, CDR2 SVGEGT. The CDR3 is 14 residues long. CDR3 sequence: CASSYGTQLDTQYF. The CDR3 DNA is TGTGCCAGCAGTTATGGGACTCAGTTAGATACGCAGTATTTT.

The chain links TRBV23-1 to TRBJ1-2, with TRBD1 matching over 8 bases. TRBV23-1 belongs to the ORF category, with a function that is uncertain. The CDR3 consists of 14 residues. The trim removed 4 bases at V and 7 bases at J, leaving 8 bases unmatched. CDR3 loop: CASSPDRGSCGYTF. In DNA, the CDR3 is TGCGCCAGCAGTCCCGACAGGGGCTCATGTGGCTACACCTTC.

The chain is built from TRBV5-3 and TRBJ2-5; 9 bases fit TRBD2. TRBV5-3 is known as an ORF, though its function is uncertain. J lost 3 bases, V lost 0 bases, and 21 bases had no gene match. CDR3 length: 21 residues. The CDR3 loop is CARSLAVPREGWDRREETQYF. Written as DNA, the CDR3 is TGTGCCAGAAGCTTGGCCGTACCGCGGGAGGGATGGGACCGAAGAGAAGAGACCCAGTACTTC.

A single count supports this clone. The rearrangement uses TRBV29-1 and TRBJ2-3, with 7 bases that match TRBD2. V dropped 4 bases and J dropped 4; count of bases not matched to a gene: 8. Germline V gene data show CDR1 as SQVTM and CDR2 as ANQGSEA. This CDR3 is 14 amino acids long. The CDR3 sequence is CSVGRSGKADTQYF. The CDR3 region has the DNA TGCAGCGTTGGGAGGAGCGGGAAAGCAGATACGCAGTATTTT.

A few counts support this clone. The rearrangement links TRBV27 to TRBJ2-3, with 9 bases fitting TRBD1. Germline V lookup: CDR1 MNHEY, CDR2 SMNVEV (reference sequence). This CDR3 contains 16 residues. The J segment lost 0 bases and the V segment lost 5 bases, leaving 6 bases of the junction unmatched. The CDR3 bases are TGTGCCAGCAGTGGAACAGGGGGCCCAAGCACAGATACGCAGTATTTT. This encodes CASSGTGGPSTDTQYF.

This clone was recorded a few times. The V and J genes are TRBV7-3 and TRBJ2-7, with 8 bases that match TRBD1. Germline CDR1 is SGHTA and CDR2 is FQGTGA. The V and J ends lost 5 bases and 2 bases, in that order; junction bases with no gene match: 5. The CDR3 extends over 14 amino acids. Here the CDR3 DNA reads TGTGCCAGCAGCGTCACAGGGGGTACCTACGAGCAGTACTTC. Translation: CASSVTGGTYEQYF. Combining the CDR3 with reference TRBV7-3 and TRBJ2-7 gives the whole variable domain GAGVSQTPSNKVTEKGKYVELRCDPISGHTALYWYRQSLGQGPEFLIYFQGTGAADDSGLPNDRFFAVRPEGSVSTLKIQRTERGDSAVYLCASSVTGGTYEQYFGPGTRLTVT.

The chain combines TRBV27 with TRBJ1-2; TRBD1 aligns across 7 bases. The CDR3 spans 17 residues. The germline V gene has CDR1 MNHEY and CDR2 SMNVEV (reference sequence). The trim removed 6 bases at V and 1 base at J, leaving 14 bases unmatched. The CDR3 here is CASSSPGQPFNNYGYTF. The DNA of the CDR3 is TGTGCCAGCAGCTCACCGGGACAGCCTTTCAATAACTATGGCTACACCTTC.

The chain couples TRBV6-5 to TRBJ2-2, with 7 bases identical to TRBD2. V lost 8 bases to trimming and J lost 1 base; unmatched junction nucleotides: 4. Germline CDR1 MNHEY, CDR2 SVGAGI. The CDR3 loop spans 14 amino acids. Here the CDR3 DNA reads TGTGCCAGCCGGCTAGCGGAGAACACCGGGGAGCTGTTTTTT. It yields the protein CASRLAENTGELFF.

The chain combines TRBV27 with TRBJ2-1; tentatively, D is TRBD2 (6 bases). The V gene's germline CDR1 is MNHEY and CDR2 SMNVEV (reference sequence). The CDR3 is made up of 16 amino acids. V was trimmed by 6 bases and J by 1 base, leaving 16 bases between them. The DNA for the CDR3 is TGTGCCAGCAGACTCCTGGGGGGACCGTCCTACAATGAGCAGTTCTTC. It yields the protein CASRLLGGPSYNEQFF.

This clone was found many times. This sequence joins TRBV2 and TRBJ1-5, with 9 bases fitting TRBD1. Per germline, CDR1 SNHLY and CDR2 FYNNEI. This CDR3 region has 16 residues. V was pared by 0 bases and J by 5 bases, with 5 bases of the junction left unmatched. CDR3 region: CASSEARGQGHQPQHF. The CDR3, as DNA: TGTGCCAGCAGTGAAGCTAGGGGACAGGGCCATCAGCCCCAGCATTTT.

To note about this clone: Within the sample, other DNA sequences also encode this same CDR3. The chain uses TRBV5-1 and TRBJ2-5; TRBD2 matches at 11 bases. J gave up 2 bases and V 0 bases, and 3 bases lay outside the gene matches. The CDR3 runs 16 residues. Germline loops: CDR1 SGHRS, CDR2 YFSETQ. CDR3 in DNA: TGCGCCAGCAGCTTGGTGCTAGCGGGAGGACAAGAGACCCAGTACTTC. Translating it yields CASSLVLAGGQETQYF.

V is TRBV19 and J is TRBJ1-1; a possible D gene is TRBD1 (6 bases). The CDR3 runs to 14 residues. CDR1 is LNHDA, CDR2 SQIVND, per germline (reference sequence). V shed 2 bases and J shed 4 bases, with 11 bases lying between them. CDR3 in DNA: TGTGCCAGTAGTATAACAGGGATGGGCACTGAAGCTTTCTTT. Protein product: CASSITGMGTEAFF.

The chain has TRBV2 and TRBJ2-3, with 9 nucleotides matching TRBD2. V shed 8 bases and J 5 bases; nucleotides not matched to a gene: 11. The CDR3 is made up of 15 amino acids. Germline V CDR1 and CDR2: SNHLY, FYNNEI. The DNA for the CDR3 is TGTGCCAGCTTTGGGGTAGCGGGAGCGGGAGATACGCAGTATTTT. Its protein product is CASFGVAGAGDTQYF. Full variable domain (missing parts from reference TRBV2 and TRBJ2-3): EPEVTQTPSHQVTQMGQEVILRCVPISNHLYFYWYRQILGQKVEFLVSFYNNEISEKSEIFDDQFSVERPDGSNFTLKIRSTKLEDSAMYFCASFGVAGAGDTQYFGPGTRLTVL.

CDR3 coding DNA: TGTGCCAGCTCACCACAATCAGCAGTGGAGAATGGCTACACCTTC. Translated: CASSPQSAVENGYTF. This sequence joins TRBV18 and TRBJ1-2; D ambiguous. Per the germline V gene, CDR1 is KGHSH and CDR2 is LQKENI. Trimming removed 1 base at V and 6 bases at J, with 15 bases between. This CDR3 contains 15 residues.